A single sample is the source of the 14 T cell receptor beta chains below, sequenced in a study of technical replicates of blood from a few donors. Clones were sequenced by immunoSEQ multiplex PCR, and TCRdb holds only the in-frame ones, with some missing. The sample has under 85,000 clones; roughly 91% are singletons. The material sequenced was T cells isolated from PBMCs. These receptor sequences come from a human donor in good health.

This rearrangement joins TRBV9 to TRBJ2-7, with a weak D call TRBD2 (6 bases). V lost 4 bases, J lost 0 bases, and 14 bases lay in between. The CDR3 length is 15 residues. From germline, CDR1 is SGDLS and CDR2 YYNGEE. CDR3 in DNA: TGTGCCAGCAGCACCACCCCGCGGGACTCCTACGAGCAGTACTTC. This sequence encodes CASSTTPRDSYEQYF.

This clone was counted once. The rearrangement links TRBV10-3 to TRBJ1-1, with D unresolved. CDR1 and CDR2 (germline): ENHRY, SYGVKD. CDR3 length: 11 residues. Trimming removed 2 bases at V and 9 bases at J, with 7 bases between. The CDR3 protein is CAISEDNKAFF. CDR3 coding DNA: TGTGCCATCAGTGAGGACAATAAAGCTTTCTTT.

The chain employs TRBV18 and TRBJ2-1; TRBD2 agrees at 7 bases. The V gene end was trimmed by 3 bases and the J gene end by 11 bases; junction bases not matched to a gene: 4. This CDR3 has 12 residues. Per germline, CDR1 KGHSH and CDR2 LQKENI. In DNA, the CDR3 is TGTGCCAGCTCACCTCTAGCGGAGAAGCAGTTCTTC. The encoded protein is CASSPLAEKQFF.

The gene calls are TRBV7-9 and TRBJ2-7; D remains unclear. The V end lost 7 bases, the J end lost 6 bases, and 19 bases lay between the germline ends. Germline V gives CDR1 SEHNR, CDR2 FQNEAQ (reference sequence). This CDR3 is built from 14 residues. CDR3: CASKQTSGYGEQYF. CDR3 DNA sequence: TGTGCCAGCAAACAGACATCAGGTTACGGCGAGCAGTACTTC.

The V and J genes are TRBV7-8 and TRBJ1-2, with TRBD1 as a possible D gene (5 bases). CDR3 length equals 14 residues. From germline, CDR1 is SGHVS and CDR2 FQNEAQ. V was pared by 5 bases and J by 2 bases, with 12 bases between. The CDR3 region has the DNA TGTGCCAGCAGCCCGGGACTCTTAAACTATGGCTACACCTTC. As protein: CASSPGLLNYGYTF.

The chain combines TRBV27 with TRBJ2-5; 7 bases map to TRBD2. V was clipped by 5 bases and J by 2 bases; unmatched bases: 14. Germline assignment: CDR1 MNHEY and CDR2 SMNVEV (reference sequence). CDR3 length: 17 amino acids. DNA of the CDR3: TGTGCCAGCAGTACAAAGGTTTTCCGCGGGAGTCAAGAGACCCAGTACTTC. This gives the protein CASSTKVFRGSQETQYF.

The chain combines TRBV29-1 with TRBJ2-4, with TRBD1 matching over 7 bases. The CDR3 length is 13 residues. J gave up 5 bases and V 6 bases, and 7 bases lay outside the gene matches. Germline V gene lookup returns CDR1 SQVTM and CDR2 ANQGSEA. The DNA of the CDR3 is TGCAGCGTGACAGGGCTAAGCCAAAACATTCAGTACTTC. Translation gives CSVTGLSQNIQYF.

This clone was recorded only once. The chain has TRBV28 and TRBJ2-7; D may be TRBD1 (5 bases). This CDR3 comprises 15 residues. The V gene's germline CDR1 is MDHEN and CDR2 SYDVKM. V shed 6 bases and J shed 1 base, with 16 bases lying between them. CDR3 sequence reads: CASSFDSLASYEQYF. The CDR3 DNA sequence: TGTGCCAGCAGCTTCGACAGTCTGGCTTCCTACGAGCAGTACTTC.

The chain carries TRBV12-5 and TRBJ1-2; TRBD1 is a possible D gene (6 bases). Trimming stripped 3 bases from V and 1 base from J, with 9 bases between. CDR3 length equals 14 residues. CDR1 is LGHNT and CDR2 is FRNRAP in the germline V gene. The CDR3 bases are TGTGCTAGTGGTTTAATGACAGGTAACTATGGCTACACCTTC. Amino acid sequence: CASGLMTGNYGYTF.

The chain has TRBV4-3 and TRBJ2-2; TRBD2 matches at 8 bases. Trimming removed 4 bases from V and 3 bases from J; junction bases left unmatched: 10. This CDR3 comprises 17 residues. Germline V gives CDR1 LGHNA, CDR2 YSLEER. CDR3 in amino acids: CASSPLAGGGDTGELFF. DNA for the CDR3: TGCGCCAGCAGCCCCCTAGCGGGTGGGGGGGACACCGGGGAGCTGTTTTTT.

The chain uses TRBV10-3 and TRBJ1-1, with TRBD1 identical over 10 bases. The length of the CDR3 is 13 residues. Germline CDR1 reads ENHRY; CDR2 reads SYGVKD. V dropped 6 bases and J dropped 6; count of bases not matched to a gene: 4. CDR3 in DNA: TGTGCCATCAGAGACAGGGGGCGTGCTGAAGCTTTCTTT. It encodes CAIRDRGRAEAFF.

This chain connects TRBV10-1 to TRBJ2-5; no definite D call. Trimming removed 0 bases at V and 4 bases at J, with 6 bases between. Germline values: CDR1 WNHNN, CDR2 SYGVQD (reference sequence). The CDR3 totals 13 residues. In nucleotides, the CDR3 is TGCGCCAGCAGTGAGTCGACTTTAGAGACCCAGTACTTC. It codes for CASSESTLETQYF.

V usage is TRBV15 and J usage is TRBJ2-7, with 7 bases identical to TRBD2. The CDR3 runs to 15 residues. V was clipped by 1 base and J by 5 bases; unmatched bases: 8. CDR1 LNHNV and CDR2 YYDKDF come from the germline V gene (reference sequence). This chain's CDR3 is CATSRVRSGRDEQYF. The CDR3 coding sequence is TGTGCCACCAGCAGAGTTCGATCGGGGAGGGACGAGCAGTACTTC.

The chain carries TRBV19 and TRBJ1-4; a weak D match, TRBD1 (6 bases). The CDR3 consists of 17 residues. The ends were cut back, 5 bases at V and 3 bases at J, with 19 bases in the middle. Germline V gene lookup returns CDR1 LNHDA and CDR2 SQIVND (reference sequence). Here the CDR3 reads CASSSGQGWIANEKLFF. In nucleotides, the CDR3 is TGTGCCAGTAGTTCGGGGCAGGGGTGGATTGCTAATGAAAAACTGTTTTTT.